Below, one T cell receptor beta chain is given with its context. The data were obtained in a study of naive CD8 T cells in extremely preterm neonates. At the level of the study: The methods list adults as 20-50 years; the abstract says 25-50.

Peripheral blood came from healthy roughly 15-56 month-old surgical children and healthy nonsmoking adults. About 19,000 to 110,000 naive CD8+ T cells were sorted per sample. Sequencing was performed with immunoSEQ multiplex PCR; in TCRdb, only in-frame clones are kept and a portion is missing. Among approximately 5,000 clones listed, approximately 96% were seen once. CDR3 size: 14 residues. Germline V gene data show CDR1 as MNHEY and CDR2 as SMNVEV (reference sequence). The V and J ends lost 3 bases and 8 bases, in that order; junction bases with no gene match: 7. The sample taken for sequencing was naive CD8+ T cells from blood. This sequence originates from a human donor in good health. This rearrangement joins TRBV27 to TRBJ2-1, with TRBD2 matching over 7 bases. The chain's CDR3 is CASSLKRGLYEQFF. For the CDR3, the DNA is TGTGCCAGCAGTTTGAAGCGGGGTCTCTATGAGCAGTTCTTC.